This TCR beta chain was captured by sequencing in a study of blood T cell repertoires in COVID-19. V was clipped by 5 bases and J by 2 bases, with 12 bases between them. Per germline, CDR1 MGHDK and CDR2 SYGVNS. CDR3 length: 14 residues. Data came from immunoSEQ multiplex PCR; TCRdb stores just in-frame clones and leaves some out. The sample includes around 63,000 clones, 85% to 90% of them seen just once. The sequencing sample was made of peripheral blood. The chain has TRBV25-1 and TRBJ1-2, with D tentatively TRBD1 (6 bases). This clonotype was sampled from a woman in her fifties or sixties with COVID-19, enrolled during active disease. The CDR3 DNA reads TGTGCCAGCAGTCTACCGGGACAAAACTATGGCTACACCTTC. Amino acid sequence: CASSLPGQNYGYTF.